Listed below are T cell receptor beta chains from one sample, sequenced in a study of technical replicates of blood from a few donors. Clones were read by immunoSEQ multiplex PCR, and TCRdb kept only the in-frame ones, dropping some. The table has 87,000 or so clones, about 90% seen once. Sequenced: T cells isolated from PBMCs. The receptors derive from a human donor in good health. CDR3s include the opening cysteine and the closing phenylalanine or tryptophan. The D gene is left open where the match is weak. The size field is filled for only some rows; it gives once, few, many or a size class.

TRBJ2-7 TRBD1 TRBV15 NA CATSRATEGARPDTYEQYF TGTGCCACCAGCAGAGCTACAGAGGGGGCACGACCGGATACCTACGAGCAGTACTTC
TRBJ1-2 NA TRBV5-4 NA CASSLGRDQGYTF TGTGCCAGCAGCTTGGGACGGGATCAAGGCTACACCTTC
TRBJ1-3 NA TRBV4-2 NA CASSQEGGHGNTIYF TGTGCCAGCAGCCAAGAGGGGGGGCACGGAAACACCATATATTTT
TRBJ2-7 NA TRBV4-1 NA CASSQEAAGANYEQYF TGCGCCAGCAGCCAAGAAGCCGCGGGGGCCAACTACGAGCAGTACTTC
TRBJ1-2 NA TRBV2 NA CASGGDGYTF TGTGCCAGCGGCGGGGATGGCTACACCTTC
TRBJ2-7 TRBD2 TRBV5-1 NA CASSLASGELNYEQYF TGCGCCAGCAGCTTAGCCAGCGGGGAACTTAACTACGAGCAGTACTTC
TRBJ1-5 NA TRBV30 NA CAWSVGRSSNQPQHF TGTGCCTGGAGTGTGGGGCGGTCTAGCAATCAGCCCCAGCATTTT
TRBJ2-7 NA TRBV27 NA CASSDGVGGYEQYF TGTGCCAGCTCCGACGGGGTCGGGGGCTACGAGCAGTACTTC
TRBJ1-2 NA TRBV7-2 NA CASSPSGGAANYGYTF TGTGCCAGCAGCCCCTCCGGCGGAGCAGCTAACTATGGCTACACCTTC
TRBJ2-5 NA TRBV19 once CASRGGTRSGETQYF TGTGCCAGCCGAGGGGGAACTAGAAGCGGAGAGACCCAGTACTTC
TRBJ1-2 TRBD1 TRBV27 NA CASRSFDAGQGTRLGVLYGYTF TGTGCCAGCAGGTCGTTTGATGCCGGACAGGGGACCCGTTTAGGGGTTCTGTATGGCTACACCTTC
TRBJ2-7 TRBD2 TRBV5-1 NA CASSLSSGIYEQYF TGCGCCAGCAGCTTGTCTAGCGGGATCTACGAGCAGTACTTC
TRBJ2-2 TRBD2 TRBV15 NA CATSMAAGLVFPGELFF TGTGCCACCAGCATGGCAGCGGGACTAGTTTTTCCCGGGGAGCTGTTTTTT
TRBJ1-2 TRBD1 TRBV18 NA CASSPPGQGTWRLSRGYGYTF TGTGCCAGCTCACCACCGGGACAGGGAACCTGGAGGTTATCCCGAGGCTATGGCTACACCTTC
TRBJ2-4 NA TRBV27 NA CASSSLGKNIQYF TGTGCCAGCAGCTCACTAGGAAAAAACATTCAGTACTTC
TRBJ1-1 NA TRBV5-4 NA CASRSPSTEAFF TGTGCCAGCAGGTCTCCGAGCACTGAAGCTTTCTTT
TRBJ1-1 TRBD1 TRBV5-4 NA CASTPGTGGMNTEAFF TGTGCCAGCACCCCTGGGACAGGGGGAATGAACACTGAAGCTTTCTTT
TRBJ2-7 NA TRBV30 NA CAWNGQQGFYEQYF TGTGCCTGGAATGGTCAACAGGGATTCTACGAGCAGTACTTC
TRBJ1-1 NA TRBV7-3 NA CASSSRGGGSTEAFF TGTGCCAGCAGCTCCCGGGGGGGAGGGAGCACTGAAGCTTTCTTT
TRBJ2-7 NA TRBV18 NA CASSLYNSYEQYF TGTGCCAGCTCACTATACAACTCCTACGAGCAGTACTTC
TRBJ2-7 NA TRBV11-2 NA CASSLAGSYEQYF TGTGCCAGCAGCTTAGCAGGGTCCTACGAGCAGTACTTC
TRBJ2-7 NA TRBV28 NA CASSYPGHYEQYF TGTGCCAGCAGTTATCCAGGTCACTACGAGCAGTACTTC
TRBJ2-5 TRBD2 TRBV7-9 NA CASSRLSGSETQYF TGTGCCAGCAGCCGGCTTAGCGGGAGTGAGACCCAGTACTTC
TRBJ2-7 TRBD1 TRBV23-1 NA CASSQTGQGGFEQYF TGCGCCAGCAGTCAAACGGGACAGGGGGGCTTCGAGCAGTACTTC